This entry lists 31 T cell receptor beta chains sequenced from one sample in a study of blood T cell repertoires in COVID-19. TCRdb's copy holds only in-frame clones and misses some; the assay was immunoSEQ multiplex PCR. The data contain some 190,000 clones, just over 85% of them singletons. Sequencing was performed on peripheral blood. Source of these receptors: a man aged 18 to 30 with active or convalescent COVID-19.

V is TRBV2 and J is TRBJ1-1; D perhaps matches TRBD1 (5 bases). This CDR3 is 15 amino acids long. Trimming cost V 0 bases and J 1 base, with 9 bases left between them. Germline-derived CDR1 and CDR2 are SNHLY and FYNNEI. The CDR3 region is CASSEATAPNTEAFF. The CDR3 DNA follows: TGTGCCAGCAGTGAAGCGACAGCCCCGAACACTGAAGCTTTCTTT.

V is TRBV24-1 and J is TRBJ2-1; 8 bases line up with TRBD1. Germline V gene sequence: CDR1 KGHDR, CDR2 SFDVKD. J lost 10 bases, V lost 3 bases, and 4 bases had no gene match. This CDR3 is built from 13 residues. The CDR3 region is CATSDRDRREQFF. The CDR3 DNA sequence: TGTGCCACCAGTGATCGGGACAGGAGGGAGCAGTTCTTC.

The rearrangement joins TRBV2 to TRBJ1-1, with 8 positions matching TRBD1. J was trimmed by 7 bases and V by 4 bases; bases with no gene match: 5. The CDR3 sequence is 13 residues long. The germline CDR1 and CDR2 sequences are SNHLY and FYNNEI. CDR3 residues: CASSGGDRIEAFF. CDR3 nucleotides: TGTGCCAGCAGTGGGGGGGACAGGATTGAAGCTTTCTTT.

This chain links TRBV3-1 (or the pseudogene TRBV3-2) with TRBJ2-5, with a tentative D call TRBD1 (5 bases). Trimming stripped 4 bases from V and 5 bases from J, with 26 bases between. Per the germline V gene, CDR1 is LGHDT and CDR2 is YNNKEL (reference sequence). This CDR3 contains 18 residues. The CDR3, as DNA: TGTGCCAGCAGCCCATGGGCCTCACATGGGGCGGCCGAGGAGACCCAGTACTTC. Amino acid sequence: CASSPWASHGAAEETQYF.

This chain connects TRBV12-5 to TRBJ1-1; tentative D call: TRBD1 (6 bases). The CDR3 has 15 residues. V was trimmed by 5 bases and J by 3 bases, leaving 16 bases between them. CDR1 and CDR2 from the germline V gene are LGHNT and FRNRAP. This CDR3 is CASGRITGLDTEAFF. Here the CDR3 DNA reads TGTGCTAGTGGTCGCATAACAGGGTTGGACACTGAAGCTTTCTTT.

The rearrangement joins TRBV28 to TRBJ1-5; D remains ambiguous. With 8 bases removed from V and 2 bases from J, the gap between germline ends came to 16 bases. CDR1 and CDR2 (germline): MDHEN, SYDVKM. The CDR3 runs to 15 residues. The CDR3 DNA sequence: TGTGCCAGCCGGGGAGGGAGTGGGCGCAATCAGCCCCAGCATTTT. It specifies CASRGGSGRNQPQHF.

The chain uses TRBV7-6 and TRBJ1-1; TRBD1 agrees at 7 bases. Germline assignment: CDR1 SGHVS and CDR2 FNYEAQ. J gave up 1 base and V 5 bases, and 10 bases lay outside the gene matches. The CDR3 spans 16 residues. CDR3 bases: TGTGCCAGCAGCCTTCAACCGGGACAGTCGAACACTGAAGCTTTCTTT. Amino acids: CASSLQPGQSNTEAFF.

This clone has only one observation. The gene calls are TRBV10-3 and TRBJ1-2, with 7 nucleotides matching TRBD1. The CDR3 covers 13 residues. J was trimmed by 8 bases and V by 11 bases; bases with no gene match: 14. The germline gives CDR1 ENHRY, CDR2 SYGVKD. Here the CDR3 reads CAESTGKLEGYTF. CDR3 coding DNA: TGTGCCGAATCGACAGGGAAGTTAGAAGGCTACACCTTC.

The chain has TRBV7-3 and TRBJ2-7, with unresolved D. The CDR3 runs to 14 residues. Germline V gives CDR1 SGHTA, CDR2 FQGTGA. Trimming left V 5 bases short and J 0 bases short, with 11 bases between. CDR3 amino acids: CASSPSRSSYEQYF. The CDR3 coding sequence is TGTGCCAGCAGCCCGAGTAGGAGCTCCTACGAGCAGTACTTC.

The chain employs TRBV15 and TRBJ2-1, with 8 bases identical to TRBD2. The CDR3 spans 16 residues. The V segment lost 0 bases and the J segment 9 bases; nucleotides outside the gene matches: 10. CDR1 LNHNV and CDR2 YYDKDF come from the germline V gene (reference sequence). The CDR3 nucleotides are TGTGCCACCAGCAGAGAAGCTGGGCCCGGGGGGGGTGAGCAGTTCTTC. Protein sequence: CATSREAGPGGGEQFF.

This chain joins TRBV11-3 and TRBJ2-3, with 9 bases fitting TRBD1. V shed 4 bases, J shed 4 bases, and the junction held 6 bases outside the gene matches. CDR1 and CDR2 from the germline V gene are SGHNT and YENEEA. The CDR3 is made up of 15 amino acids. This CDR3 reads CASSSPGTGSDTQYF. The CDR3 nucleotides are TGTGCCAGCAGCTCACCCGGGACAGGGTCAGATACGCAGTATTTT.

The V and J genes are TRBV12-5 and TRBJ2-2; 13 nucleotides agree with TRBD2. CDR1 and CDR2 from the germline V gene are LGHNT and FRNRAP. The CDR3 runs 18 residues. V shed 5 bases and J 6 bases; nucleotides not matched to a gene: 12. CDR3 in DNA: TGTGCTAGTGGTACCATGACTAGCGGGAGGTCAGGTGCCGGGGAGCTGTTTTTT. Translating gives CASGTMTSGRSGAGELFF. Full variable domain (remainder filled in from reference TRBV12-5 and TRBJ2-2): DARVTQTPRHKVTEMGQEVTMRCQPILGHNTVFWYRQTMMQGLELLAYFRNRAPLDDSGMPKDRFSAEMPDATLATLKIQPSEPRDSAVYFCASGTMTSGRSGAGELFFGEGSRLTVL.

This sequence joins TRBV5-1 and TRBJ2-2, with a weak D call TRBD1 (6 bases). Per the germline V gene, CDR1 is SGHRS and CDR2 is YFSETQ. Trimming left V 1 base short and J 1 base short, with 8 bases between. There are 15 residues in the CDR3. This CDR3 is CASSLFRGNTGELFF. For the CDR3, the DNA is TGCGCCAGCAGCTTGTTCAGGGGGAACACCGGGGAGCTGTTTTTT.

CDR3 in amino acids: CASSLLGQQNQPQHF. The CDR3, as DNA: TGCGCCAGCAGTCTATTGGGGCAGCAAAATCAGCCCCAGCATTTT. The chain recombines TRBV5-1 with TRBJ1-5; tentative D call: TRBD1 (5 bases). The V gene's germline CDR1 is SGHRS and CDR2 YFSETQ. With 5 bases removed from V and 4 bases from J, the gap between germline ends came to 16 bases. The CDR3 is 15 amino acids.

The chain uses TRBV30 and TRBJ1-1, with 9 nucleotides matching TRBD1. Germline values: CDR1 GTSNPN, CDR2 SVGIG (reference sequence). The ends lost 4 bases at V and 4 bases at J; junction bases unmatched: 10. This CDR3 is 15 amino acids long. CDR3 sequence reads: CAWTIQGAGSTEAFF. The CDR3 DNA reads TGTGCCTGGACCATACAGGGGGCGGGGAGCACTGAAGCTTTCTTT.

This chain joins TRBV24-1 and TRBJ2-1; the match to TRBD1 covers 10 bases. Germline-derived CDR1 and CDR2 are KGHDR and SFDVKD. Losses at the gene ends were 0 bases for V and 8 bases for J; bases not matched to a gene: 3. CDR3 length: 15 residues. CDR3 sequence: CATSDLGQGGDEQFF. In DNA form, the CDR3 reads TGTGCCACCAGTGATTTGGGACAGGGGGGAGATGAGCAGTTCTTC.

V and J are TRBV12-5 and TRBJ1-1; 9 bases are a match to TRBD1. The germline V gene has CDR1 LGHNT and CDR2 FRNRAP. The CDR3 covers 15 residues. Trimming took 1 base from V and 6 from J; bases not matched to a gene: 6. CDR3 sequence reads: CASGLGGTGRPEAFF. The CDR3 bases are TGTGCTAGTGGTTTGGGGGGGACAGGGCGCCCTGAAGCTTTCTTT.

The rearrangement links TRBV28 to TRBJ1-5, with 11 bases that match TRBD1. The CDR3 has 13 amino acids. The V segment lost 6 bases and the J segment 7 bases; nucleotides outside the gene matches: 2. Germline values: CDR1 MDHEN, CDR2 SYDVKM. CDR3 loop: CASRWTGGQPQHF. The CDR3 bases are TGTGCCAGCAGGTGGACAGGGGGCCAGCCCCAGCATTTT. Full variable domain (missing parts from reference TRBV28 and TRBJ1-5): DVKVTQSSRYLVKRTGEKVFLECVQDMDHENMFWYRQDPGLGLRLIYFSYDVKMKEKGDIPEGYSVSREKKERFSLILESASTNQTSMYLCASRWTGGQPQHFGDGTRLSIL.

This clone was detected a few times. This chain connects TRBV4-2 to TRBJ2-2, with 10 bases matching TRBD2. The CDR3 is 15 residues long. Germline CDR1 and CDR2: LGHNA and YNFKEQ. Trimming took 6 bases from V and 6 from J; bases not matched to a gene: 7. The CDR3 is CASRLAGELPGELFF. The CDR3, as DNA: TGTGCCAGCAGGCTAGCGGGAGAATTGCCCGGGGAGCTGTTTTTT.

The chain couples TRBV3-1 (or the pseudogene TRBV3-2) to TRBJ1-2; no definite D call. Germline CDR1 reads LGHDT; CDR2 reads YNNKEL (reference sequence). The CDR3 sequence is 13 residues long. Trimming shortened V by 1 base and J by 5 bases, and 8 bases separated the two germline ends. CDR3 sequence (DNA): TGTGCCAGCAGCCAAGCCCCGGAGTATGGCTACACCTTC. Its protein product is CASSQAPEYGYTF.

The chain carries TRBV6-1 and TRBJ2-3; the D is unclear. The CDR3 is made up of 12 amino acids. The germline gives CDR1 MNHNS, CDR2 SASEGT. Trimming stripped 0 bases from V and 7 bases from J, with 5 bases between. Here the CDR3 reads CASSEALHTQYF. The CDR3, as DNA: TGTGCCAGCAGTGAAGCCCTACATACGCAGTATTTT.

The rearrangement uses TRBV5-5 and TRBJ2-1; 9 bases match TRBD2. The CDR3 sequence is 17 residues long. Germline V CDR1 and CDR2: SGHKS, YYEKEE (reference sequence). Unmatched junction bases numbered 15, after V lost 4 bases and J lost 7 bases. CDR3 residues: CASSPRMAGGVVNEQFF. Here the CDR3 DNA reads TGTGCCAGCAGCCCCCGAATGGCGGGAGGGGTTGTGAATGAGCAGTTCTTC.

This clone was detected only a few times. The J gene is TRBJ2-3, the V gene TRBV6-4, with D possibly matching TRBD1 (7 bases). Per the germline V gene, CDR1 is MRHNA and CDR2 is SNTAGT. This CDR3 region has 16 residues. V lost 0 bases to trimming and J lost 2 bases, with 12 bases between them. CDR3 DNA sequence: TGTGCCAGCAGTGACTCTCAGGGGGGAGCCACAGATACGCAGTATTTT. Protein: CASSDSQGGATDTQYF.

This sequence joins TRBV24-1 and TRBJ2-1; D gene ambiguous. The V gene lost 6 bases and the J gene lost 5 bases, with 10 bases spanning the gap. The CDR3 spans 13 residues. Germline values: CDR1 KGHDR, CDR2 SFDVKD. The CDR3 coding sequence is TGTGCCACCAGTCTGAGAGAGAACAATGAGCAGTTCTTC. Its protein is CATSLRENNEQFF.

The J gene is TRBJ1-2, the V gene TRBV18; 7 bases are a match to TRBD1. The CDR3 is 14 residues long. V shed 4 bases, J shed 2 bases, and the junction held 4 bases outside the gene matches. The germline V gene has CDR1 KGHSH and CDR2 LQKENI. CDR3 coding DNA: TGTGCCAGCTCACGGTCGGACAGGAACTATGGCTACACCTTC. Translating it yields CASSRSDRNYGYTF.

J is TRBJ1-1 and V is TRBV18, with D possibly matching TRBD1 (5 bases). Deletions cut 1 base from V and 1 base from J, with 10 bases between. Per germline, CDR1 KGHSH and CDR2 LQKENI. The CDR3 has 15 amino acids. Here the CDR3 DNA reads TGTGCCAGCTCACCACGGAAGGGGCAGAACACTGAAGCTTTCTTT. Its protein product is CASSPRKGQNTEAFF.

The chain couples TRBV11-2 to TRBJ1-2; 7 nucleotides align to TRBD1. V gave up 7 bases and J gave up 7 bases; unmatched junction bases: 9. The CDR3 consists of 13 residues. Germline CDR1 is SGHAT and CDR2 is FQNNGV. The CDR3 reads CASTPQGLTGYTF. DNA of the CDR3: TGTGCCAGCACCCCACAGGGGTTGACTGGCTACACCTTC.

V gene TRBV18 combines with J gene TRBJ1-2; tentatively, D is TRBD1 (6 bases). The length of the CDR3 is 19 residues. With 3 bases removed from V and 4 bases from J, the gap between germline ends came to 27 bases. The germline V gene has CDR1 KGHSH and CDR2 LQKENI. The CDR3: CASSPLGTGPTGGSYGYTF. The CDR3 nucleotides are TGTGCCAGCTCACCCCTCGGAACAGGTCCGACAGGCGGTAGCTATGGCTACACCTTC. Full variable domain (rest looked up from reference TRBV18 and TRBJ1-2): NAGVMQNPRHLVRRRGQEARLRCSPMKGHSHVYWYRQLPEEGLKFMVYLQKENIIDESGMPKERFSAEFPKEGPSILRIQQVVRGDSAAYFCASSPLGTGPTGGSYGYTFGSGTRLTVV.

The rearrangement links TRBV27 to TRBJ2-1, with a tentative D call TRBD2 (5 bases). Germline assignment: CDR1 MNHEY and CDR2 SMNVEV (reference sequence). Trimming left V 7 bases short and J 7 bases short, with 17 bases between. The CDR3 has 14 amino acids. The CDR3 DNA follows: TGTGCCAGCAAAACTCTTCTAGCCCTGAATGAGCAGTTCTTC. Translation gives CASKTLLALNEQFF.

The chain employs TRBV10-1 and TRBJ2-7; 10 bases are shared with TRBD2. The CDR3 has 12 residues. CDR1 and CDR2 from the germline V gene are WNHNN and SYGVQD (reference sequence). V was clipped by 5 bases and J by 7 bases; unmatched bases: 2. The CDR3 DNA reads as TGCGCCAGCAGTCTACTAGCGGGAGAGCAGTACTTC. As protein: CASSLLAGEQYF.

This chain connects TRBV13 to TRBJ2-1, with D tentatively TRBD1 (5 bases). This CDR3 is 13 amino acids long. Germline assignment: CDR1 PRHDT and CDR2 FYEKMQ (reference sequence). Trimming pared 4 bases from V and 7 bases from J, leaving 11 bases between. Here the CDR3 reads CASSWRQLNEQFF. The DNA of the CDR3 is TGTGCCAGCAGCTGGAGACAGTTAAATGAGCAGTTCTTC.